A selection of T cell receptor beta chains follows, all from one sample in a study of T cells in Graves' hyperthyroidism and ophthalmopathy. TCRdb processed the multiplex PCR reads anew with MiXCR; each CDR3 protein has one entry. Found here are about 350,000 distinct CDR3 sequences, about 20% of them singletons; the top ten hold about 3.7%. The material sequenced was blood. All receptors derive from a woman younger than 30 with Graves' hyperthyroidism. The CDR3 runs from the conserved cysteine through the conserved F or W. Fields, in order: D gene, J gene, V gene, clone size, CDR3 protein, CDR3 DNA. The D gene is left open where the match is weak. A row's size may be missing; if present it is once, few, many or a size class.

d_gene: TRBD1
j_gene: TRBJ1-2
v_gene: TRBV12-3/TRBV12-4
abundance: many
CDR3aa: CASSSTRTGLNPGHGYTF
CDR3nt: TGTGCCAGCAGTTCCACTCGGACAGGGTTAAACCCAGGGCATGGCTACACCTTC

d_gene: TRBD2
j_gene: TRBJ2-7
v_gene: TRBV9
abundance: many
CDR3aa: CASSVEASGGNLYEQYF
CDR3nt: TGTGCCAGCAGCGTAGAGGCTAGCGGGGGAAACCTGTACGAGCAGTACTTC

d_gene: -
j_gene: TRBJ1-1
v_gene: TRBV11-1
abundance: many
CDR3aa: CASSLDRRSTEAFF
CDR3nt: TGTGCCAGCAGCTTAGACAGGAGGAGCACTGAAGCTTTCTTT

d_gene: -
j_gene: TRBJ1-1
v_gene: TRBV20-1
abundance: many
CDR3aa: CSASDPPVTEAFF
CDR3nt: TGCAGTGCTAGCGACCCGCCGGTGACTGAAGCTTTCTTT

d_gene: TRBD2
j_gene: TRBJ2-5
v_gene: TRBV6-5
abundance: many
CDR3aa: CASSYGGGGVKTQYF
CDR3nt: TGTGCCAGCAGTTACGGCGGGGGGGGAGTTAAGACCCAGTACTTC

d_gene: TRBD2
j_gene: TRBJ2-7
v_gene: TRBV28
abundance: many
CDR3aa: CASSRIAGGPYEQYF
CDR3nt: TGTGCCAGCAGTAGAATAGCGGGGGGGCCCTACGAGCAGTACTTC

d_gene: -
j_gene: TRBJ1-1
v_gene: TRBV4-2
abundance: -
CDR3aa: CASSQVPGKWRNTEAFF
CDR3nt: TGTGCCAGCAGCCAAGTTCCGGGCAAATGGAGGAACACTGAAGCTTTCTTT

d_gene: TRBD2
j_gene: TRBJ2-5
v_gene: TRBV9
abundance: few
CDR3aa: CASSVGTSGHQETQYF
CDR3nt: TGTGCCAGCAGCGTAGGGACTAGCGGGCATCAAGAGACCCAGTACTTC

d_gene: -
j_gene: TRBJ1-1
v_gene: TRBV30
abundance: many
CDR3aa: CAWVNTEAFF
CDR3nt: TGTGCCTGGGTCAACACTGAAGCTTTCTTT

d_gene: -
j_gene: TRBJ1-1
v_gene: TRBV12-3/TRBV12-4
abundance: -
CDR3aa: CASSYLREFAFF
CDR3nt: TGTGCCAGCAGTTACCTCCGAGAGTTTGCTTTCTTT

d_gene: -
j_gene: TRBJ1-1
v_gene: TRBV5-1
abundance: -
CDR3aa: CASSQDRNAMNTEAFF
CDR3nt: TGCGCCAGCAGCCAAGACAGAAACGCTATGAACACTGAAGCTTTCTTT

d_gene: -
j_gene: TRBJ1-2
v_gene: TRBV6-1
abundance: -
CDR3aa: CASRQRTAYGYTF
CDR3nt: TGTGCCAGCAGACAAAGGACAGCGTATGGCTACACCTTC

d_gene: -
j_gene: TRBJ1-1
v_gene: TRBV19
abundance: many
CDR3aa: CASSIYLNTEAFF
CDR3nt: TGTGCCAGTAGTATTTACCTTAACACTGAAGCTTTCTTT

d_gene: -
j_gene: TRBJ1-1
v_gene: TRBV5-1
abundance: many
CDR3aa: CASSLESRNTEAFF
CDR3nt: TGCGCCAGCAGCTTGGAATCACGGAACACTGAAGCTTTCTTT

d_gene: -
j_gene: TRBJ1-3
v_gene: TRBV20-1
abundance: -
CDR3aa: CSASWPRGSGNTIYF
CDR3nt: TGCAGTGCTAGTTGGCCCAGGGGATCTGGAAACACCATATATTTT

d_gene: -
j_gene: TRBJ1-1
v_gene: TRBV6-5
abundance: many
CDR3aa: CASSMAGLGNTEAFF
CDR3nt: TGTGCCAGCAGCATGGCAGGGTTGGGGAACACTGAAGCTTTCTTT

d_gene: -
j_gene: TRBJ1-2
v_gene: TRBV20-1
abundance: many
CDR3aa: CSARDNYGYTF
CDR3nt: TGCAGTGCTAGAGATAACTATGGCTACACCTTC

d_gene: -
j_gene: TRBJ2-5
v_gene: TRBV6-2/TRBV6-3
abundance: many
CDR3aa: CASSYFNQREWEETQYF
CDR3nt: TGTGCCAGCAGTTACTTTAACCAAAGGGAGTGGGAAGAGACCCAGTACTTC

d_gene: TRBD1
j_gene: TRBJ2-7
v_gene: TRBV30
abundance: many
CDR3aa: CAWSLQGITHEQYF
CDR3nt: TGTGCCTGGAGTTTACAGGGGATTACCCACGAGCAGTACTTC

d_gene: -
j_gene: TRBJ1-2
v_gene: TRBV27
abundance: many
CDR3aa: CASKPGRGLIYGYTF
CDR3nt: TGTGCCAGCAAGCCAGGGCGGGGCCTCATCTATGGCTACACCTTC

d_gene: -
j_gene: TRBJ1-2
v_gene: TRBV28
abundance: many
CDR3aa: CASSLWWPADREGPPGYTF
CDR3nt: TGTGCCAGCAGTTTATGGTGGCCGGCCGATCGGGAGGGACCCCCTGGCTACACCTTC

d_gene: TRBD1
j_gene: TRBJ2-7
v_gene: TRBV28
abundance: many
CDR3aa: CASSPGTGDHEQYF
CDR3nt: TGTGCCAGCAGTCCCGGGACAGGGGATCACGAGCAGTACTTC

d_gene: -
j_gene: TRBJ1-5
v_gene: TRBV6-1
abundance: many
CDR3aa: CASIGFGPAAVRPQHF
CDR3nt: TGTGCCAGCATTGGGTTCGGACCAGCAGCGGTTCGGCCCCAGCATTTT

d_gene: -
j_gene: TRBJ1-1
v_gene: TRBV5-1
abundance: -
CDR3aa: CASSLGPAMNTEAFF
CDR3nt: TGCGCCAGCAGCTTGGGCCCGGCCATGAACACTGAAGCTTTCTTT